Described below is a single T cell receptor beta chain sequence and its context. The CDR3 runs 13 residues. Trimming took 2 bases from V and 10 from J; bases not matched to a gene: 6. The germline V gene encodes CDR1 LGHDT and CDR2 YNNKEL (reference sequence). In the original analysis: Amplification of reference gene primers was used by the study to estimate nucleated cell counts. Only in-frame clones appear in the TCRdb table, and some are missing; sequencing was by immunoSEQ multiplex PCR. The V and J calls and the clone size are those of that table, but D and trimming were determined from the DNA. The sample shows approximately 150,000 clones, approximately 86% of them seen only once. The data derive from a study of blood T cell repertoires in COVID-19. About the study: Italy, Spain and the United States were the sources of the convalescent and acute COVID-19 samples. PBMCs, B-cell-depleted T cells, or T cells provided the cDNA or gDNA that made up the material.

The receptor comes from a man in his 70s with acute or convalescent COVID-19. The chain employs TRBV3-1 (or the pseudogene TRBV3-2) and TRBJ2-5; TRBD2 agrees at 8 bases. The material sequenced was peripheral blood. CDR3 DNA: TGTGCCAGCAGCCAACAGGGACTAGTGGTCCAGTACTTC. Its protein product is CASSQQGLVVQYF.